This T cell receptor (beta chain) was retrieved from a study of blood T cell repertoires in COVID-19. At the level of the study: Researchers got acute and convalescent COVID-19 samples from the United States, Italy and Spain. T cells, B-cell-depleted T cells, or PBMCs supplied cDNA or gDNA.

In the study's own analysis: By means of reference gene primer amplification, nucleated cell counts were estimated. Libraries were prepared by immunoSEQ multiplex PCR; TCRdb keeps only in-frame clonotypes and omits some of them. Clone size and the V and J calls come from that table; the DNA yielded D and trimming. The data contain roughly 200,000 clones, 83% of them singletons. Recruited during active infection, patients (from Seattle) were subsequently followed longitudinally. V was pared by 2 bases and J by 2 bases, with 7 bases of the junction left unmatched. From germline, CDR1 is SGHNT and CDR2 YENEEA. This CDR3 contains 16 residues.

The rearrangement joins TRBV11-3 to TRBJ2-3; 7 bases align to TRBD1. The specimen sequenced was peripheral blood. The clonotype was recovered from a woman in her twenties or thirties with COVID-19, enrolled during active disease. CDR3 loop: CASSLRKGALTDTQYF. In DNA, the CDR3 is TGTGCCAGCAGCTTACGGAAGGGGGCCCTCACAGATACGCAGTATTTT.